The 13 T cell receptor beta chains presented below share a single source sample, sequenced in a study of blood T cell repertoires in COVID-19. Measured with immunoSEQ multiplex PCR; TCRdb has only the in-frame clones, and not every one. Among approximately 250,000 clones listed, just under 85% were seen once. Sequenced: peripheral blood. The receptors here all came from a man aged 45-60 years with acute or convalescent COVID-19.

This rearrangement joins TRBV7-8 to TRBJ2-7; the match to TRBD2 covers 12 bases. Germline CDR1 SGHVS, CDR2 FQNEAQ. J lost 4 bases, V lost 5 bases, and 9 bases had no gene match. The CDR3 extends over 16 amino acids. The CDR3 loop reads CASSGQRTSGNYEQYF. In nucleotides, the CDR3 is TGTGCCAGCAGCGGCCAGAGGACTAGCGGGAATTACGAGCAGTACTTC.

The chain has TRBV4-1 and TRBJ2-6; D might be TRBD2 (5 bases). Germline values: CDR1 MGHRA, CDR2 YSYEKL. V gave up 6 bases and J gave up 0 bases, with 9 bases separating them. The length of the CDR3 is 15 residues. CDR3: CASRLVPSGANVLTF. The DNA of the CDR3 is TGCGCCAGCAGACTAGTCCCCTCTGGGGCCAACGTCCTGACTTTC.

This clone was seen a few times. V gene TRBV18 combines with J gene TRBJ1-2, with 8 bases lining up with TRBD1. This CDR3 is 12 amino acids long. Trimming took 6 bases from V and 9 from J; bases not matched to a gene: 6. Germline V gene sequence: CDR1 KGHSH, CDR2 LQKENI. CDR3 amino acids: CASSYGQGRYTF. The CDR3 region has the DNA TGTGCCAGCTCCTACGGACAGGGCCGCTACACCTTC.

This clone has just a few counts. As DNA, the CDR3 is TGTGCCAGCAGCTTAATCGGGACTATGGGCGGGGAGCTGTTTTTT. The encoded protein is CASSLIGTMGGELFF. The V gene is TRBV7-3, the J gene TRBJ2-2; TRBD2 aligns across 7 bases. Germline-derived CDR1 and CDR2 are SGHTA and FQGTGA. The CDR3 sequence is 15 residues long. Unmatched junction bases numbered 6, after V lost 1 base and J lost 7 bases.

On this clone itself: This specimen includes other DNA sequences encoding the same CDR3. The V call is TRBV6-5, the J call TRBJ1-2, with D possibly being TRBD1 (5 bases). Germline V gene lookup returns CDR1 MNHEY and CDR2 SVGAGI. V gave up 5 bases and J gave up 0 bases, with 13 bases separating them. This CDR3 is 15 amino acids long. CDR3: CASSTPGLTNYGYTF. In nucleotides, the CDR3 is TGTGCCAGCAGTACCCCGGGACTGACTAACTATGGCTACACCTTC.

This clone was found once. This chain uses TRBV20-1 with TRBJ2-3; TRBD2 aligns across 12 bases. The V gene end was trimmed by 3 bases and the J gene end by 1 base; junction bases not matched to a gene: 5. CDR3 length: 16 amino acids. CDR1 DFQATT and CDR2 SNEGSKA come from the germline V gene (reference sequence). CDR3 amino acids: CSASVGLAGRTDTQYF. Written as DNA, the CDR3 is TGCAGTGCTAGTGTCGGACTAGCGGGGCGCACAGATACGCAGTATTTT.

The J gene is TRBJ1-1, the V gene TRBV5-1; unclear D gene. This CDR3 has 14 amino acids. Germline V CDR1 and CDR2: SGHRS, YFSETQ. V lost 0 bases to trimming and J lost 0 bases, with 6 bases between them. In DNA form, the CDR3 reads TGCGCCAGCAGCTTGGGAAGCATGAACACTGAAGCTTTCTTT. Residues: CASSLGSMNTEAFF.

CDR3 sequence (DNA): TGTGCCAGCAGCCAAGGGACAGCCCCTCTCTACGAGCAGTACTTC. Protein product: CASSQGTAPLYEQYF. This chain uses TRBV14 with TRBJ2-7; possible D gene TRBD1, 6 bases. The CDR3 has 15 amino acids. Per germline, CDR1 SGHDN and CDR2 FVKESK. Trimming shortened V by 1 base and J by 3 bases, and 13 bases separated the two germline ends.

The rearrangement links TRBV5-1 to TRBJ2-7; D is perhaps TRBD2 (5 bases). Trimming shortened V by 1 base and J by 0 bases, and 8 bases separated the two germline ends. The CDR3 is 14 residues long. Germline CDR1 reads SGHRS; CDR2 reads YFSETQ. Here the CDR3 DNA reads TGCGCCAGCAGCTTGTTTACTAGCTCCTACGAGCAGTACTTC. It encodes CASSLFTSSYEQYF.

The chain links TRBV10-3 to TRBJ2-2; D is ambiguous. Germline assignment: CDR1 ENHRY and CDR2 SYGVKD. Trimming removed 6 bases at V and 2 bases at J, with 10 bases between. The CDR3 is made up of 14 amino acids. The CDR3 loop reads CAIRRSENTGELFF. The CDR3 DNA reads TGTGCCATCAGGAGGTCAGAAAACACCGGGGAGCTGTTTTTT.

This chain joins TRBV7-9 and TRBJ1-1, with 8 bases aligning to TRBD1. Losses at the gene ends were 6 bases for V and 6 bases for J; bases not matched to a gene: 9. The CDR3 is made up of 14 amino acids. CDR1 and CDR2 from the germline V gene are SEHNR and FQNEAQ (reference sequence). CDR3 sequence reads: CASRPTTGGAEAFF. Written as DNA, the CDR3 is TGTGCCAGCAGGCCAACCACAGGGGGAGCTGAAGCTTTCTTT.

The V call is TRBV12-3 or TRBV12-4, the J call TRBJ1-4; unclear D gene. The CDR3 consists of 12 residues. V lost 6 bases, J lost 6 bases, and 8 bases lay in between. The CDR3 spells CASREADEKLFF. The CDR3 DNA reads as TGTGCCAGCAGGGAGGCAGATGAAAAACTGTTTTTT.

This chain connects TRBV28 to TRBJ1-5; D is perhaps TRBD1 (6 bases). The length of the CDR3 is 14 residues. Germline V gene sequence: CDR1 MDHEN, CDR2 SYDVKM. The V end was cut by 3 bases, the J end by 8 bases, with 14 bases between. The CDR3, as DNA: TGTGCCAGCAGTTTGGGGGCCCGACGTGAGCCCCAGCATTTT. It codes for CASSLGARREPQHF.